This is a list of T cell receptor beta chains from one sample in a study of blood T cell repertoires in COVID-19. Sequencing was performed with immunoSEQ multiplex PCR; in TCRdb, only in-frame clones are kept and a portion is missing. The repertoire has around 470,000 clones, roughly 89% of them found once; the top ten carry around 0.92%. Sequencing was done on a sample of peripheral blood. These receptor sequences come from a man younger than 35 with COVID-19, enrolled during active disease. Both conserved end residues are part of each CDR3. A D gene is named only where the DNA matches it firmly. Only some rows state a clone size, as once, few, many or a class for expanded clones.

CDR3 length: 15
J gene: TRBJ2-1
D gene: TRBD2
clone size: .
V gene: TRBV5-6
CDR3 DNA: TGTGCCAGCAGCTTGCGGGGGGGGACCTACAATGAGCAGTTCTTC
CDR3 protein: CASSLRGGTYNEQFF

CDR3 length: 16
J gene: TRBJ2-3
D gene: TRBD2
clone size: .
V gene: TRBV6-5
CDR3 DNA: TGTGCCAGCAGTTACCTAGCGGGAGGGTACACAGATACGCAGTATTTT
CDR3 protein: CASSYLAGGYTDTQYF

CDR3 length: 14
J gene: TRBJ1-2
D gene: .
clone size: .
V gene: TRBV7-8
CDR3 DNA: TGTGCCAGCAGCCGAGGACACATGCCCTATGGCTACACCTTC
CDR3 protein: CASSRGHMPYGYTF

CDR3 length: 14
J gene: TRBJ2-1
D gene: .
clone size: .
V gene: TRBV10-3
CDR3 DNA: TGTGCCATCACCGTAGAGCCCCATAATAATGAGCAGTTCTTC
CDR3 protein: CAITVEPHNNEQFF

CDR3 length: 16
J gene: TRBJ2-7
D gene: TRBD1
clone size: .
V gene: TRBV27
CDR3 DNA: TGTGCCAGCAGTAGAGACAGGGCCACCTACGCCTACGAGCAGTACTTC
CDR3 protein: CASSRDRATYAYEQYF

CDR3 length: 14
J gene: TRBJ2-3
D gene: TRBD2
clone size: .
V gene: TRBV5-1
CDR3 DNA: TGCGCCAGCAGCTTGACTAGCGCGACAGATACGCAGTATTTT
CDR3 protein: CASSLTSATDTQYF

CDR3 length: 14
J gene: TRBJ1-1
D gene: TRBD1
clone size: few
V gene: TRBV12-5
CDR3 DNA: TGTGCTAGTGGCCGGGGACAGCCGAACACTGAAGCTTTCTTT
CDR3 protein: CASGRGQPNTEAFF

CDR3 length: 16
J gene: TRBJ2-5
D gene: .
clone size: .
V gene: TRBV10-2
CDR3 DNA: TGCGCCAGCAGTCCCTTTGGGAGAGCGTACCAAGAGACCCAGTACTTC
CDR3 protein: CASSPFGRAYQETQYF

CDR3 length: 16
J gene: TRBJ1-1
D gene: .
clone size: .
V gene: TRBV19
CDR3 DNA: TGTGCCAGTAGTGGGGCAGGGATAGGGCTAAACACTGAAGCTTTCTTT
CDR3 protein: CASSGAGIGLNTEAFF

CDR3 length: 12
J gene: TRBJ2-1
D gene: TRBD2
clone size: once
V gene: TRBV5-1
CDR3 DNA: TGCGCCAGTAGGAAGCGGGACCGGGAGCAGTTCTTC
CDR3 protein: CASRKRDREQFF

CDR3 length: 11
J gene: TRBJ2-7
D gene: .
clone size: .
V gene: TRBV30
CDR3 DNA: TGTGCCTGGAGTGTGGCCCACGAGCAGTACTTC
CDR3 protein: CAWSVAHEQYF

CDR3 length: 15
J gene: TRBJ2-1
D gene: TRBD2
clone size: few
V gene: TRBV11-3
CDR3 DNA: TGTGCCAGCAGCCCCGGACTAGCGGGCGTCAATGAGCAGTTCTTC
CDR3 protein: CASSPGLAGVNEQFF

CDR3 length: 14
J gene: TRBJ2-1
D gene: .
clone size: .
V gene: TRBV25-1
CDR3 DNA: TGTGCCAGCAGGTCCCTCCTTGGGCACAATGAGCAGTTCTTC
CDR3 protein: CASRSLLGHNEQFF

CDR3 length: 13
J gene: TRBJ2-3
D gene: .
clone size: .
V gene: TRBV7-6
CDR3 DNA: TGTGCCAGCGGGAGCGCCCGCACAGATACGCAGTATTTT
CDR3 protein: CASGSARTDTQYF

CDR3 length: 13
J gene: TRBJ2-7
D gene: .
clone size: .
V gene: TRBV30
CDR3 DNA: TGTGCCTGGGAGGGGCAGGGTATTTACGAGCAGTACTTC
CDR3 protein: CAWEGQGIYEQYF

CDR3 length: 15
J gene: TRBJ2-7
D gene: TRBD1
clone size: once
V gene: TRBV27
CDR3 DNA: TGTGCCAGCAGTCGCTCGACAGGGAGCTCCTACGAGCAGTACTTC
CDR3 protein: CASSRSTGSSYEQYF

CDR3 length: 14
J gene: TRBJ2-1
D gene: .
clone size: .
V gene: TRBV19
CDR3 DNA: TGTGCCAGTAGGTTGCTGAGACCACTCGGGGAGCAGTTCTTC
CDR3 protein: CASRLLRPLGEQFF

CDR3 length: 13
J gene: TRBJ2-2
D gene: .
clone size: .
V gene: TRBV6-1
CDR3 DNA: TGTGCCAGCAGTGACGGTAACACCGGGGAGCTGTTTTTT
CDR3 protein: CASSDGNTGELFF

CDR3 length: 17
J gene: TRBJ1-2
D gene: .
clone size: .
V gene: TRBV19
CDR3 DNA: TGTGCCAGTGTCCCCCGGTCCCGTGGGGGCGGAAACTATGGCTACACCTTC
CDR3 protein: CASVPRSRGGGNYGYTF

CDR3 length: 14
J gene: TRBJ1-2
D gene: TRBD1
clone size: .
V gene: TRBV6-2/TRBV6-3
CDR3 DNA: TGTGCCAGCAGTTGGACAGGGAGTAACTATGGCTACACCTTC
CDR3 protein: CASSWTGSNYGYTF

CDR3 length: 15
J gene: TRBJ1-2
D gene: TRBD1
clone size: .
V gene: TRBV14
CDR3 DNA: TGTGCCAGCAGCATCGGGACAGTCGACTGGGGTGGCTACACCTTC
CDR3 protein: CASSIGTVDWGGYTF

CDR3 length: 15
J gene: TRBJ1-5
D gene: .
clone size: .
V gene: TRBV24-1
CDR3 DNA: TGTGCCACCAGTGATAATCCCCCCCAGGATCAGCCCCAGCATTTT
CDR3 protein: CATSDNPPQDQPQHF

CDR3 length: 13
J gene: TRBJ1-2
D gene: .
clone size: once
V gene: TRBV7-9
CDR3 DNA: TGTGCCAGCAGCTTAGCGGGTCGGGATGGCTACACCTTC
CDR3 protein: CASSLAGRDGYTF

CDR3 length: 16
J gene: TRBJ2-2
D gene: TRBD1
clone size: few
V gene: TRBV11-2
CDR3 DNA: TGTGCCAGCAGCCGCACGACAGGGTCTAACACCGGGGAGCTGTTTTTT
CDR3 protein: CASSRTTGSNTGELFF

CDR3 length: 16
J gene: TRBJ2-3
D gene: .
clone size: .
V gene: TRBV7-3
CDR3 DNA: TGTGCCAGCAGCTTATCAAGCGGAAGCAACACAGATACGCAGTATTTT
CDR3 protein: CASSLSSGSNTDTQYF

CDR3 length: 14
J gene: TRBJ1-5
D gene: .
clone size: once
V gene: TRBV6-6
CDR3 DNA: TGTGCCAGCAGTTACGCAGATAGCAATCAGCCCCAGCATTTT
CDR3 protein: CASSYADSNQPQHF

CDR3 length: 14
J gene: TRBJ2-1
D gene: .
clone size: .
V gene: TRBV7-9
CDR3 DNA: TGTGCCAGCAGCTTACTCCAGGGGGGTTTTGGGCAGTTCTTC
CDR3 protein: CASSLLQGGFGQFF

CDR3 length: 13
J gene: TRBJ1-3
D gene: .
clone size: .
V gene: TRBV24-1
CDR3 DNA: TGTGCCACCAGTGACCAAGCGGGAAACACCATATATTTT
CDR3 protein: CATSDQAGNTIYF

CDR3 length: 11
J gene: TRBJ2-7
D gene: .
clone size: .
V gene: TRBV30
CDR3 DNA: TGTGCCCAGGGTATCGGCTACGAGCAGTACTTC
CDR3 protein: CAQGIGYEQYF

CDR3 length: 15
J gene: TRBJ2-3
D gene: .
clone size: .
V gene: TRBV25-1
CDR3 DNA: TGTGCCAGCAGTGAAGCTAATAGCCCGGAGGGTACGCAGTATTTT
CDR3 protein: CASSEANSPEGTQYF

CDR3 length: 14
J gene: TRBJ1-1
D gene: .
clone size: .
V gene: TRBV29-1
CDR3 DNA: TGCAGCGTCCGGAGGACTACAGAGTTGGCTGAAGCTTTCTTT
CDR3 protein: CSVRRTTELAEAFF

CDR3 length: 16
J gene: TRBJ2-1
D gene: TRBD2
clone size: .
V gene: TRBV27
CDR3 DNA: TGTGCCAGCAACGCGGGGGGGTACGGGGCCTACAATGAGCAGTTCTTC
CDR3 protein: CASNAGGYGAYNEQFF

CDR3 length: 16
J gene: TRBJ2-1
D gene: TRBD2
clone size: .
V gene: TRBV4-1
CDR3 DNA: TGCGCCAGCAGCCAGAGGACTAGTGGGACCTACAATGAGCAGTTCTTC
CDR3 protein: CASSQRTSGTYNEQFF

CDR3 length: 15
J gene: TRBJ1-5
D gene: .
clone size: .
V gene: TRBV5-1
CDR3 DNA: TGCGCCAGCAGCTTGGACGGTTATAGCAATCAGCCCCAGCATTTT
CDR3 protein: CASSLDGYSNQPQHF

CDR3 length: 14
J gene: TRBJ1-1
D gene: TRBD1
clone size: few
V gene: TRBV2
CDR3 DNA: TGTGCCAGCGAGGATTGGGACAGGAGGACTGAAGCTTTCTTT
CDR3 protein: CASEDWDRRTEAFF

CDR3 length: 14
J gene: TRBJ2-1
D gene: TRBD2
clone size: .
V gene: TRBV27
CDR3 DNA: TGTGCCAGCAGTTTCCGGGTAGCGGGGAATGAGCAGTTCTTC
CDR3 protein: CASSFRVAGNEQFF

CDR3 length: 14
J gene: TRBJ2-7
D gene: .
clone size: .
V gene: TRBV2
CDR3 DNA: TGTGCCAGCCGAAGGAGAGCGAACATCTACGAGCAGTACTTC
CDR3 protein: CASRRRANIYEQYF

CDR3 length: 13
J gene: TRBJ2-7
D gene: .
clone size: .
V gene: TRBV6-5
CDR3 DNA: TGTGCCAGCAGTTACCCAGGACTTAACGAGCAGTACTTC
CDR3 protein: CASSYPGLNEQYF

CDR3 length: 16
J gene: TRBJ2-1
D gene: .
clone size: .
V gene: TRBV18
CDR3 DNA: TGTGCCAGCTCACCCCGCAGGTACACCTCCTACAATGAGCAGTTCTTC
CDR3 protein: CASSPRRYTSYNEQFF

CDR3 length: 16
J gene: TRBJ2-7
D gene: .
clone size: .
V gene: TRBV5-5
CDR3 DNA: TGTGCCAGCAGCTTTGCCGGGACATTACTCACCTACGAGCAGTACTTC
CDR3 protein: CASSFAGTLLTYEQYF

CDR3 length: 13
J gene: TRBJ2-1
D gene: .
clone size: .
V gene: TRBV9
CDR3 DNA: TGTGCCAGCAGCGACGGGACTTACAATGAGCAGTTCTTC
CDR3 protein: CASSDGTYNEQFF

CDR3 length: 18
J gene: TRBJ2-4
D gene: TRBD2
clone size: .
V gene: TRBV4-1
CDR3 DNA: TGCGCCAGCAGCCAAGTAGGCCTAGCGGGGGGAGCCAAAAACATTCAGTACTTC
CDR3 protein: CASSQVGLAGGAKNIQYF

CDR3 length: 14
J gene: TRBJ2-3
D gene: .
clone size: .
V gene: TRBV18
CDR3 DNA: TGTGCCAGCTCACTCGACAGGAGCACAGATACGCAGTATTTT
CDR3 protein: CASSLDRSTDTQYF